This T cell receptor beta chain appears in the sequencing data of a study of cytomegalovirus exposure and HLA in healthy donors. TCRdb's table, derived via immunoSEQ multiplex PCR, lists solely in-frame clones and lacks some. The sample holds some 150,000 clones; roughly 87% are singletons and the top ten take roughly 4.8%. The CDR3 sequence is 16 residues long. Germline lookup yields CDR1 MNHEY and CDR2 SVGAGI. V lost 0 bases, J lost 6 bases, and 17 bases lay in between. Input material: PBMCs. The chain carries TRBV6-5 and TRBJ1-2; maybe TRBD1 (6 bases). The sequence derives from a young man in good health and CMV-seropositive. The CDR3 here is CASSYSNRGRGNGYTF. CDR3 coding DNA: TGTGCCAGCAGTTACTCTAACCGTGGCAGGGGAAATGGCTACACCTTC.